The clone carrying this T cell receptor (beta chain) was found many times. The V segment lost 5 bases and the J segment 4 bases; nucleotides outside the gene matches: 10. Germline V lookup: CDR1 SGHTA, CDR2 FQGNSA. CDR3 length: 15 residues. This sample is drawn from a study of regulatory T cells in long-lasting Graves disease. Time point: newly diagnosed GD, antithyroid drugs for less than 3 months. Making the TCR library involved RNA that had been extracted from PBMCs. Sequencing libraries for TCR beta were prepared with iRepertoire HTBI primers and Arm-PCR of CDR3 regions. TCRdb reprocessed the multiplex PCR reads via MiXCR and lists one record per CDR3 protein. The data contain 350,000 to 500,000 distinct CDR3 sequences, 15% to 20% of them singletons. The sample also formed part of further work on T cells in Graves' hyperthyroidism and ophthalmopathy.

The starting material was peripheral blood mononuclear cells (PBMCs), obtained at new diagnosis, from a patient treated with antithyroid drugs. The receptor was derived from a woman under 40 with Graves disease. The chain combines TRBV7-2 with TRBJ2-5; 7 nucleotides align to TRBD2. The CDR3 sequence is CASSVSGEEGETQYF. CDR3 nucleotide sequence: TGTGCCAGCAGCGTGAGCGGGGAGGAGGGAGAGACCCAGTACTTC. Combining the CDR3 with reference TRBV7-2 and TRBJ2-5 gives the whole variable domain GAGVSQSPSNKVTEKGKDVELRCDPISGHTALYWYRQSLGQGLEFLIYFQGNSAPDKSGLPSDRFSAERTGGSVSTLTIQRTQQEDSAVYLCASSVSGEEGETQYFGPGTRLLVL.